The present TCR beta chain was sequenced within a study of blood T cell repertoires in COVID-19. Overall study context: The United States, Italy and Spain provided the acute and convalescent COVID-19 samples. The cDNA or gDNA used as material had been derived from T cells, B-cell-depleted T cells, or PBMCs.

In the original workflow: Nucleated cell number was recorded as an estimate derived from reference gene primer amplification. The data were produced by immunoSEQ multiplex PCR, yet TCRdb's version contains in-frame clones alone and is incomplete. V and J calls and clone size are given by that table; D and trimming were obtained from the DNA. The sample carries some 74,000 clones, 70% to 90% recorded once. The sequenced material came from peripheral blood. This sequence was found in a woman aged 80 or over with active or convalescent COVID-19.

CDR3 nucleotide sequence: TGCAGCGCCCATCTTCCGGGTGAAAAACTGTTTTTT. Amino acid sequence: CSAHLPGEKLFF. The rearrangement links TRBV29-1 to TRBJ1-4; the D is unclear. V lost 7 bases to trimming and J lost 7 bases, with 13 bases between them. The length of the CDR3 is 12 residues. CDR1 SQVTM and CDR2 ANQGSEA come from the germline V gene.